The 17 T cell receptor beta chains below all came from one sample that was sequenced in a study of post-analysis software for immune sequencing data. Findings and limits, study-wide: Higher frequency in patients than in controls was seen for roughly five TRBV segments, with TRBV5-6, TRBV5-1 and TRBV20-1 among them.

These receptors have no identified antigens. Every TCR beta cDNA library bore unique molecular identifiers. TCRdb ran MiXCR on the PCR reads and lists one entry per CDR3 protein. The sample holds about 570,000 distinct CDR3 sequences; around a third are singletons and the top ten take around 5.9%. Sample: blood. The receptor source for this set is a girl under 18 with multiple sclerosis.

The CDR3 DNA reads TGCGCCAGCAGTGAGAGTCCGGGGAAAAGTGCCTACGAGCAGTACTTC. Protein: CASSESPGKSAYEQYF. The chain links TRBV10-2 to TRBJ2-7; a possible D gene is TRBD2 (5 bases). The germline V gene has CDR1 WSHSY and CDR2 SAAADI. The V gene lost 2 bases and the J gene lost 2 bases, with 16 bases spanning the gap. This CDR3 contains 16 residues.

This clonotype was detected only once. The rearrangement joins TRBV20-1 to TRBJ2-1; 13 positions match TRBD2. The CDR3 is 15 residues long. Germline lookup yields CDR1 DFQATT and CDR2 SNEGSKA (reference sequence). Trimming took 1 base from V and 8 from J; bases not matched to a gene: 5. CDR3 DNA: TGCAGTGCTAGAGTAACTAGCGGGGGGGGAGATGAGCAGTTCTTC. It translates to CSARVTSGGGDEQFF.

This clonotype was found a few times. The V and J genes are TRBV29-1 and TRBJ2-7; 13 positions match TRBD2. The J call is doubtful: the DNA matches TRBJ2-5 better. The germline V gene has CDR1 SQVTM and CDR2 ANQGSEA. CDR3 length: 15 amino acids. For the CDR3, the DNA is TGCAGCGTTTCCACTGGGACTAGCGGGGATGAGACCCAGTACTTC. It codes for CSVSTGTSGDETQYF.

The V gene is TRBV20-1, the J gene TRBJ2-2; D ambiguous. The germline gives CDR1 DFQATT, CDR2 SNEGSKA (reference sequence). V dropped 1 base and J dropped 7 bases, with 4 bases sitting between them. The CDR3 consists of 11 residues. CDR3 loop: CSARVLGELFF. The CDR3 DNA is TGCAGTGCTAGAGTCCTCGGGGAGCTGTTTTTT.

V is TRBV20-1 and J is TRBJ2-3; 12 nucleotides align to TRBD2. In germline, CDR1 is DFQATT, CDR2 SNEGSKA (reference sequence). The J segment lost 9 bases and the V segment lost 1 base, leaving 5 bases of the junction unmatched. This CDR3 is built from 14 residues. As DNA, the CDR3 is TGCAGTGCTAGAGTGACTAGCGGGGGAAGAACGCAGTATTTT. Its translation is CSARVTSGGRTQYF.

A word on this clonotype: A much larger clone differs from this one at a single base, so this may be a read error. The V call is TRBV9, the J call TRBJ1-6; D ambiguous. V was trimmed by 7 bases and J by 11 bases, leaving 22 bases between them. The CDR3 runs 15 residues. CDR1 SGDLS and CDR2 YYNGEE come from the germline V gene. CDR3 bases: TGTGCCAGCGGCTCACTCGACACAAACCGGACACCCCTCCACTTT. Protein sequence: CASGSLDTNRTPLHF. Complete variable domain (other parts from reference TRBV9 and TRBJ1-6): DSGVTQTPKHLITATGQRVTLRCSPRSGDLSVYWYQQSLDQGLQFLIQYYNGEERAKGNILERFSAQQFPDLHSELNLSSLELGDSALYFCASGSLDTNRTPLHFGNGTRLTVT.

The chain recombines TRBV6-2 or TRBV6-3 with TRBJ2-5; TRBD2 aligns across 9 bases. The V gene's germline CDR1 is MNHEY and CDR2 SVGEGT. This CDR3 has 14 residues. The V gene end was trimmed by 6 bases and the J gene end by 4 bases; junction bases not matched to a gene: 6. The CDR3 nucleotides are TGTGCCAGCAGGACCGGGACTAGCATAGAGACCCAGTACTTC. Its translation is CASRTGTSIETQYF.

The V and J genes are TRBV20-1 and TRBJ2-1, with TRBD2 matching 13 bases. This CDR3 comprises 16 residues. V trimming: 6 bases; J trimming: 0 bases; junction bases outside the gene matches: 5. Per the germline V gene, CDR1 is DFQATT and CDR2 is SNEGSKA (reference sequence). The CDR3: CSAGLAGTISYNEQFF. The CDR3 DNA sequence: TGCAGTGCGGGACTAGCGGGGACGATCTCCTACAATGAGCAGTTCTTC.

The chain is built from TRBV6-1 and TRBJ2-7, with TRBD1 matching over 10 bases. The CDR3 sequence is 13 residues long. V trimming: 8 bases; J trimming: 4 bases; junction bases outside the gene matches: 5. Germline V CDR1 and CDR2: MNHNS, SASEGT. The CDR3 reads CASEGQGLYEQYF. The CDR3 DNA reads as TGTGCCAGCGAGGGACAGGGGTTATACGAGCAGTACTTC.

This clonotype was seen only a few times. The V call is TRBV6-6, the J call TRBJ2-3; a possible D gene is TRBD1 (6 bases). CDR3 length: 15 residues. Germline assignment: CDR1 MNHNY and CDR2 SVGAGI (reference sequence). The V end lost 6 bases, the J end lost 3 bases, and 16 bases lay between the germline ends. The CDR3 bases are TGTGCCAGCAGCCTCATGGGAACAGGGACAGATACGCAGTATTTT. Translating it yields CASSLMGTGTDTQYF.

The V and J genes are TRBV28 and TRBJ1-5, with D maybe TRBD1 (5 bases). V was pared by 8 bases and J by 1 base, with 15 bases between. The V gene's germline CDR1 is MDHEN and CDR2 SYDVKM. CDR3 size: 15 residues. The CDR3 DNA sequence: TGTGCCAGCCTTGGAGGAGGGGCGAGCAATCAGCCCCAGCATTTT. It is translated as CASLGGGASNQPQHF.

This clonotype has a handful of counts. V gene TRBV28 combines with J gene TRBJ2-6; either TRBD1 or TRBD2 may supply D (5 bases each). The CDR3 is made up of 16 amino acids. The ends were cut back, 1 base at V and 1 base at J, with 8 bases in the middle. Germline V gene sequence: CDR1 MDHEN, CDR2 SYDVKM. As DNA, the CDR3 is TGTGCCAGCAGTTTATATGAGGGGTCTGGGGCCAACGTCCTGACTTTC. It encodes CASSLYEGSGANVLTF. Drawing the rest from reference TRBV28 and TRBJ2-6, the complete variable domain is DVKVTQSSRYLVKRTGEKVFLECVQDMDHENMFWYRQDPGLGLRLIYFSYDVKMKEKGDIPEGYSVSREKKERFSLILESASTNQTSMYLCASSLYEGSGANVLTFGAGSRLTVL.

The genes are TRBV27 and TRBJ2-7; TRBD1 matches at 8 bases. This CDR3 has 15 residues. Germline V gene data show CDR1 as MNHEY and CDR2 as SMNVEV (reference sequence). V lost 5 bases, J lost 2 bases, and 8 bases stayed unmatched. CDR3 DNA sequence: TGTGCCAGCAGTAGGGATCGGACAGGGCCCTACGAGCAGTACTTC. It yields the protein CASSRDRTGPYEQYF.

The chain joins TRBV29-1 to TRBJ1-4, with 8 positions matching TRBD1. The CDR3 is 13 amino acids. Trimming removed 5 bases from V and 5 bases from J; junction bases left unmatched: 4. Germline CDR1 reads SQVTM; CDR2 reads ANQGSEA. The chain's CDR3 is CSVKQGGNEKLFF. As DNA, the CDR3 is TGCAGCGTTAAACAGGGGGGGAATGAAAAACTGTTTTTT.

This clonotype was observed a handful of times. The chain couples TRBV7-8 to TRBJ2-1, with D maybe TRBD2 (7 bases). The CDR3 has 14 residues. Trimming stripped 3 bases from V and 7 bases from J, with 13 bases between. Germline CDR1 SGHVS, CDR2 FQNEAQ. The CDR3 DNA reads TGTGCCAGCAGCTTCGCGGGGGCGGGGAATGAGCAGTTCTTC. Translation: CASSFAGAGNEQFF. Looking up the rest from reference TRBV7-8 and TRBJ2-1 gives the full variable domain: GAGVSQSPRYKVAKRGQDVALRCDPISGHVSLFWYQQALGQGPEFLTYFQNEAQLDKSGLPSDRFFAERPEGSVSTLKIQRTQQEDSAVYLCASSFAGAGNEQFFGPGTRLTVL.

The chain recombines TRBV5-1 with TRBJ1-1; D gene uncertain. The CDR3 is made up of 13 amino acids. From germline, CDR1 is SGHRS and CDR2 YFSETQ. Trimming cost V 0 bases and J 9 bases, with 12 bases left between them. As DNA, the CDR3 is TGCGCCAGCAGCTTGGCAAGATATGATCAAGCTTTCTTT. Translated, it gives CASSLARYDQAFF.

This sequence joins TRBV24-1 and TRBJ2-5; 7 bases fit TRBD1. Germline loops: CDR1 KGHDR, CDR2 SFDVKD. The CDR3 length is 14 residues. Trimming took 10 bases from V and 2 from J; bases not matched to a gene: 9. This CDR3 reads CATEAGTAQETQYF. CDR3 nucleotide sequence: TGTGCCACGGAAGCTGGGACAGCTCAAGAGACCCAGTACTTC.